The 30 T cell receptor beta chains in this list originate from one sample, sequenced in a study of TIL therapy for anti-PD-1-resistant metastatic lung cancer. Time point noted: pre-treatment sample, taken before nivolumab and TIL therapy. Tumor tissue came from excised metastases, mostly pleural nodules or supraclavicular lymph nodes. This was the immunoSEQ v3 assay. Sequencing used immunoSEQ multiplex PCR; TCRdb keeps in-frame clones, though not all of them. The repertoire holds more than 90,000 clones, 50% to 70% seen once, with roughly 9.7% in the top ten. The material sequenced was tumor tissue, taken at baseline. These receptors were taken from a person aged 25-85 years with non-small cell lung cancer.

This clone was seen more than once but under ten times. In DNA form, the CDR3 reads TGTGCCAGCAGCCAGCGGACTAGCGGAACTAGCACAGATACGCAGTATTTT. Amino acid sequence: CASSQRTSGTSTDTQYF. V and J are TRBV4-2 and TRBJ2-3; TRBD2 aligns across 10 bases. CDR3 length equals 17 residues. Germline V lookup: CDR1 LGHNA, CDR2 YNFKEQ. After removal of 3 bases from V and 0 bases from J, the junction contained 6 bases not matched to a gene.

The chain links TRBV9 to TRBJ2-1, with D perhaps being TRBD1 or TRBD2 (8 bases each). The germline V gene has CDR1 SGDLS and CDR2 YYNGEE. The CDR3 totals 15 residues. V was shortened by 2 bases and J by 6 bases, with 15 bases between the two germline ends. CDR3 coding DNA: TGTGCCAGCAGCGTGAGGACAGGGACTAGCAATGAGCAGTTCTTC. Its translation: CASSVRTGTSNEQFF.

This clone was seen once. This chain uses TRBV27 with TRBJ2-2, with 8 bases that match TRBD2. This CDR3 spans 16 amino acids. Germline-derived CDR1 and CDR2 are MNHEY and SMNVEV (reference sequence). Unmatched junction bases numbered 9, after V lost 5 bases and J lost 4 bases. CDR3 protein: CASSLGGARVTGELFF. CDR3 DNA sequence: TGTGCCAGCAGTCTCGGGGGGGCCAGGGTCACCGGGGAGCTGTTTTTT.

The chain links TRBV28 to TRBJ2-7, with D possibly TRBD1 on 5 matching bases. The CDR3 consists of 15 residues. Trimming pared 3 bases from V and 2 bases from J, leaving 14 bases between. Germline CDR1 MDHEN, CDR2 SYDVKM. The chain's CDR3 is CASSFSGADPYEQYF. CDR3 bases: TGTGCCAGCAGTTTTTCTGGGGCCGACCCCTACGAGCAGTACTTC. The variable domain in full, with the rest retrieved from reference TRBV28 and TRBJ2-7, is DVKVTQSSRYLVKRTGEKVFLECVQDMDHENMFWYRQDPGLGLRLIYFSYDVKMKEKGDIPEGYSVSREKKERFSLILESASTNQTSMYLCASSFSGADPYEQYFGPGTRLTVT.

The chain combines TRBV2 with TRBJ2-5, with TRBD2 matching 7 bases. Looked up from germline, CDR1 is SNHLY and CDR2 is FYNNEI. The ends lost 4 bases at V and 0 bases at J; junction bases unmatched: 2. The CDR3 consists of 14 residues. CDR3 sequence (DNA): TGTGCCAGCAGTGGACTAGCAGACCAAGAGACCCAGTACTTC. It yields the protein CASSGLADQETQYF.

The rearrangement links TRBV2 to TRBJ2-2; the D gene could be TRBD1 or TRBD2 (6 bases each). Germline V CDR1 and CDR2: SNHLY, FYNNEI. Trimming removed 4 bases at V and 6 bases at J, with 15 bases between. The CDR3 runs 15 residues. This chain's CDR3 is CASSATRGQAGELFF. In DNA form, the CDR3 reads TGTGCCAGCAGTGCCACCCGGGGGCAAGCCGGGGAGCTGTTTTTT.

The CDR3 sequence: CASSYPAGVRNEQFF. The CDR3, as DNA: TGTGCCAGCAGTTACCCGGCGGGAGTAAGGAATGAGCAGTTCTTC. The V call is TRBV6-6, the J call TRBJ2-1, with TRBD2 identical over 7 bases. The CDR3 length is 15 residues. J was trimmed by 7 bases and V by 2 bases; bases with no gene match: 8. Germline V gene data show CDR1 as MNHNY and CDR2 as SVGAGI (reference sequence).

The V gene is TRBV5-1, the J gene TRBJ2-3; possibly TRBD2 for D (6 bases). Germline loops: CDR1 SGHRS, CDR2 YFSETQ. The CDR3 has 14 residues. The V gene lost 4 bases and the J gene lost 2 bases, with 11 bases spanning the gap. DNA for the CDR3: TGCGCCAGCAGCCCTCGGACTAACACAGATACGCAGTATTTT. As protein: CASSPRTNTDTQYF.

This rearrangement joins TRBV6-4 to TRBJ1-3; possibly TRBD1 for D (5 bases). Germline assignment: CDR1 MRHNA and CDR2 SNTAGT. The CDR3 consists of 15 residues. Trimming removed 2 bases from V and 0 bases from J, with 8 bases in between. In DNA, the CDR3 is TGTGCCAGCAGTGACGGGGGGAGCTCTGGAAACACCATATATTTT. It specifies CASSDGGSSGNTIYF.

There are many counts of this clone. The genes are TRBV3-1 (or the pseudogene TRBV3-2) and TRBJ2-7; 8 bases agree with TRBD2. The CDR3 is 15 residues long. The germline CDR1 and CDR2 sequences are LGHDT and YNNKEL (reference sequence). Losses at the gene ends were 0 bases for V and 7 bases for J; bases not matched to a gene: 8. The CDR3 protein is CASSQEEAGGREQYF. The CDR3 DNA is TGTGCCAGCAGCCAAGAAGAAGCTGGCGGGAGGGAGCAGTACTTC.

The V and J genes are TRBV9 and TRBJ2-1; weak D call: TRBD2 (5 bases). In germline, CDR1 is SGDLS, CDR2 YYNGEE. CDR3 length equals 13 residues. Trimming removed 3 bases at V and 9 bases at J, with 13 bases between. DNA for the CDR3: TGTGCCAGCAGCGCAGGAGGAGGAGGTGAGCAGTTCTTC. Translating gives CASSAGGGGEQFF.

The V call is TRBV2, the J call TRBJ2-1; possible D gene TRBD1, 6 bases. V shed 4 bases and J shed 0 bases, with 7 bases lying between them. In germline, CDR1 is SNHLY, CDR2 FYNNEI. The CDR3 covers 14 residues. The chain's CDR3 is CASSGQASYNEQFF. CDR3 coding DNA: TGTGCCAGCAGTGGACAGGCCTCCTACAATGAGCAGTTCTTC.

The V and J genes are TRBV4-1 and TRBJ1-2, with 7 bases aligning to TRBD1. Looked up from germline, CDR1 is MGHRA and CDR2 is YSYEKL. This CDR3 spans 14 amino acids. V lost 2 bases, J lost 3 bases, and 3 bases stayed unmatched. CDR3 coding DNA: TGCGCCAGCAGCCAAAAAACAGGGGACTATGGCTACACCTTC. This codes for CASSQKTGDYGYTF.

This chain links TRBV28 with TRBJ1-4, with D possibly TRBD1 on 5 matching bases. There are 13 residues in the CDR3. Germline CDR1 and CDR2: MDHEN and SYDVKM. V was trimmed by 8 bases and J by 7 bases, leaving 14 bases between them. The CDR3 nucleotides read TGTGCCAGCCTAAATGGGGGGACTGAAAAACTGTTTTTT. Its protein product is CASLNGGTEKLFF.

This chain joins TRBV5-6 and TRBJ2-5; D possibly corresponds to TRBD2 (5 bases). The ends were cut back, 4 bases at V and 7 bases at J, with 8 bases in the middle. This CDR3 is built from 11 residues. Germline V CDR1 and CDR2: SGHDT, YYEEEE. CDR3 residues: CASSREGTQYF. For the CDR3, the DNA is TGTGCCAGCAGCCGAGAGGGGACCCAGTACTTC.

V usage is TRBV9 and J usage is TRBJ2-5; 9 nucleotides agree with TRBD2. The ends lost 2 bases at V and 4 bases at J; junction bases unmatched: 3. Germline CDR1 and CDR2: SGDLS and YYNGEE. The CDR3 extends over 14 amino acids. The CDR3: CASSVSGSVETQYF. The CDR3 coding sequence is TGTGCCAGCAGCGTTAGCGGGAGCGTAGAGACCCAGTACTTC.

V gene TRBV27 combines with J gene TRBJ2-5; D is unresolved. The germline V gene encodes CDR1 MNHEY and CDR2 SMNVEV (reference sequence). Trimming stripped 0 bases from V and 2 bases from J, with 4 bases between. This CDR3 spans 13 amino acids. CDR3 sequence reads: CASSLSVQETQYF. For the CDR3, the DNA is TGTGCCAGCAGTTTATCTGTTCAAGAGACCCAGTACTTC.

The CDR3 coding sequence is TGTGCCAGCAGCTTTGCGGGGGTGGAATACAATGAGCAGTTCTTC. This gives the protein CASSFAGVEYNEQFF. The chain combines TRBV7-3 with TRBJ2-1; TRBD2 aligns across 7 bases. Per germline, CDR1 SGHTA and CDR2 FQGTGA. The V segment lost 3 bases and the J segment 4 bases; nucleotides outside the gene matches: 6. The CDR3 contains 15 residues. Full variable domain (missing parts from reference TRBV7-3 and TRBJ2-1): GAGVSQTPSNKVTEKGKYVELRCDPISGHTALYWYRQSLGQGPEFLIYFQGTGAADDSGLPNDRFFAVRPEGSVSTLKIQRTERGDSAVYLCASSFAGVEYNEQFFGPGTRLTVL.

This clone has just one count. V usage is TRBV15 and J usage is TRBJ2-5, with 9 positions matching TRBD2. The CDR3 has 17 residues. The V gene's germline CDR1 is LNHNV and CDR2 YYDKDF (reference sequence). V lost 3 bases and J lost 3; bases outside the gene matches: 11. This CDR3 reads CATSSPGVAGGEETQYF. The CDR3 region has the DNA TGTGCCACCAGCAGCCCTGGGGTGGCGGGAGGGGAAGAGACCCAGTACTTC.

V usage is TRBV14 and J usage is TRBJ2-3, with D unresolved. V lost 5 bases and J lost 0, with 12 bases in between. There are 15 residues in the CDR3. CDR1 and CDR2 (germline): SGHDN, FVKESK. As DNA, the CDR3 is TGTGCCAGCAGCGAAGGACCCTCTAGCACAGATACGCAGTATTTT. Its protein is CASSEGPSSTDTQYF.

The chain joins TRBV29-1 to TRBJ1-2; 8 bases are shared with TRBD1. Trimming at V came to 5 bases and at J to 4 bases, leaving 3 bases not matched to a gene. This CDR3 spans 12 amino acids. The germline gives CDR1 SQVTM, CDR2 ANQGSEA. The CDR3 spells CSVPRGPYGYTF. The CDR3 DNA reads TGCAGCGTTCCCAGGGGGCCCTATGGCTACACCTTC.

A single count supports this clone. This sequence joins TRBV6-4 and TRBJ1-1, with D possibly matching TRBD1 (6 bases). The CDR3 is 13 amino acids. Germline V gene lookup returns CDR1 MRHNA and CDR2 SNTAGT. Deletions cut 5 bases from V and 1 base from J, with 8 bases between. The CDR3 here is CASSRDKNTEAFF. The CDR3 nucleotides read TGTGCCAGCAGTCGGGACAAGAACACTGAAGCTTTCTTT.

J is TRBJ2-4 and V is TRBV18, with TRBD1 identical over 7 bases. In germline, CDR1 is KGHSH, CDR2 LQKENI. The junction had 7 bases not matched to a gene; V was cut back by 0 bases and J by 5 bases. CDR3 length equals 16 residues. Here the CDR3 DNA reads TGTGCCAGCTCACCACCTAATGTTCAGGGGGAAAACATTCAGTACTTC. Its protein is CASSPPNVQGENIQYF.

This rearrangement joins TRBV7-2 to TRBJ1-2; TRBD1 matches at 9 bases. With V trimmed by 1 base and J by 7 bases, 4 bases remained unmatched. Looked up from germline, CDR1 is SGHTA and CDR2 is FQGNSA. This CDR3 contains 14 residues. For the CDR3, the DNA is TGTGCCAGCAGCTTAGGGGACAGGGATGGTGGCTACACCTTC. Translated: CASSLGDRDGGYTF.

The CDR3 here is CASSPTSGESSGDTQYF. CDR3 nucleotide sequence: TGTGCCAGCTCACCTACTAGCGGGGAGAGCTCAGGAGATACGCAGTATTTT. The chain carries TRBV18 and TRBJ2-3, with TRBD2 matching 10 bases. The CDR3 runs to 17 residues. The V segment lost 3 bases and the J segment 5 bases; nucleotides outside the gene matches: 11. The V gene's germline CDR1 is KGHSH and CDR2 LQKENI. The full variable domain, in which reference TRBV18 and TRBJ2-3 provide the parts outside the CDR3, is NAGVMQNPRHLVRRRGQEARLRCSPMKGHSHVYWYRQLPEEGLKFMVYLQKENIIDESGMPKERFSAEFPKEGPSILRIQQVVRGDSAAYFCASSPTSGESSGDTQYFGPGTRLTVL.

V gene TRBV21-1 combines with J gene TRBJ1-5. TRBV21-1 is recorded as a pseudogene. CDR3 length: 19 residues. The CDR3 nucleotides are TGTGCCAGCAGCAAAGTCCGGGACCCCGACGATCATAGCAATCAGCCCCAGCATTTT. Its translation: CASSKVRDPDDHSNQPQHF.

This chain joins TRBV28 and TRBJ1-2; TRBD1 is a possible D gene (5 bases). The CDR3 length is 12 residues. In germline, CDR1 is MDHEN, CDR2 SYDVKM. With 4 bases removed from V and 4 bases from J, the gap between germline ends came to 7 bases. The CDR3, as DNA: TGTGCCAGCAGTTCGACAGTCTATGGCTACACCTTC. This sequence encodes CASSSTVYGYTF.

The sample holds a few counts of this clone. The chain couples TRBV5-6 to TRBJ1-2, with a weak D call TRBD1 (5 bases). Trimming stripped 0 bases from V and 4 bases from J, with 16 bases between. The V gene's germline CDR1 is SGHDT and CDR2 YYEEEE. CDR3 size: 16 residues. DNA for the CDR3: TGTGCCAGCAGCTTGGAAGGCCGGAGGGGCAGCTATGGCTACACCTTC. Protein sequence: CASSLEGRRGSYGYTF.

V usage is TRBV18 and J usage is TRBJ1-3; D unresolved. The CDR3 totals 16 residues. CDR1 is KGHSH, CDR2 LQKENI, per germline. V dropped 4 bases and J dropped 0 bases, with 13 bases sitting between them. The DNA of the CDR3 is TGTGCCAGCTCACTAGACTGGCGAAGCTCTGGAAACACCATATATTTT. It translates to CASSLDWRSSGNTIYF.

The chain employs TRBV7-9 and TRBJ2-3; D perhaps matches TRBD2 (6 bases). Looked up from germline, CDR1 is SEHNR and CDR2 is FQNEAQ (reference sequence). The CDR3 covers 15 residues. The ends were cut back, 1 base at V and 1 base at J, with 9 bases in the middle. The DNA of the CDR3 is TGTGCCAGCAGCTTAGAGGGACTGGGCACAGATACGCAGTATTTT. Residues: CASSLEGLGTDTQYF.